One T cell receptor beta chain is described in this entry. It has no known antigen specificity. One base away there is no much larger clone; base qualities are not given. The V end loses 4 bases and the J end loses 4 bases, and a stretch of 22 bases separates them. The germline V gene provides CDR1 MNHNS and CDR2 SASEGT. Counted from cysteine to phenylalanine, this CDR3 has 17 amino acids. The DNA shown is the 51-base CDR3, in frame from base 1. TCRbeta CDR3 regions were amplified from genomic DNA using the immunoSEQ Assay, a bias-controlled multiplex PCR. Concerning the study's data processing: Within the assay, amplification of reference gene primers was used to estimate how many nucleated cells each sample contained. To quantify the absolute abundance of each unique TCRbeta CDR3 rearrangement, sequence reads were collapsed and filtered. For each sample, productive Simpson clonality was calculated as the square root of Simpson's diversity index over productive rearrangements. TCRdb holds this immuneACCESS table with in-frame rearrangements only. Some clones are missing; in checked studies, unresolved V genes explain under half, and the rest has no known cause. For V, J and clone size, that table is used; D and trimming come from the DNA. For this sample the table gives 130,000 or so clones, of which around 76% were detected only once. Under 14% of the sample belongs to the ten largest clones.

Collaborating institutions collected whole blood in K2EDTA tubes following their own protocols. For TCRbeta analysis, collaborators shipped samples in one of three forms: frozen whole blood, isolated PBMCs, or DNA extracted from either of those sample types. This sample was included in a study of blood T cell repertoires in COVID-19 (dated by TCRdb to 2018 to 2020). With respect to the entire study: Collaborator samples came from the United States, Italy and Spain and covered acute and convalescent phases of COVID-19. The repertoires were made available in a free public database intended to serve as a resource for research on the immune response to SARS-CoV-2. Samples came from the ongoing ImmuneRACE study (first 160 participants) plus 1,254 subjects from 6 global collaborators. Where HLA class I and class II types were available, the types were taken from metadata supplied by the sample provider, not from assay-based typing. Subjects who had been exposed to COVID-19, were actively infected with it, or had recovered from it provided the deeply sampled blood TCRbeta repertoires that made up the dataset. The material from the prospective study consisted of cDNA or gDNA derived from T cells, B-cell-depleted T cells, or PBMCs. A de-identified subject ID, COVID-19 status, age in years and sex were almost always included in the sample metadata. The investigation overall reported the following: How much clinical and demographic metadata was included differed by source and by participant, and the metadata was provided uncurated.

The chain is encoded by TRBV6-1 joined to TRBJ1-2; a confident D gene designation cannot be given. This clonotype was sampled from a human donor in a cohort sampled during active COVID-19. Material for sequencing was peripheral blood. The CDR3 loop reads CASSGPLLQKDTYGYTF. The DNA is as follows: TGTGCCAGCAGTGGTCCCCTTCTACAGAAGGATACCTATGGCTACACCTTC.